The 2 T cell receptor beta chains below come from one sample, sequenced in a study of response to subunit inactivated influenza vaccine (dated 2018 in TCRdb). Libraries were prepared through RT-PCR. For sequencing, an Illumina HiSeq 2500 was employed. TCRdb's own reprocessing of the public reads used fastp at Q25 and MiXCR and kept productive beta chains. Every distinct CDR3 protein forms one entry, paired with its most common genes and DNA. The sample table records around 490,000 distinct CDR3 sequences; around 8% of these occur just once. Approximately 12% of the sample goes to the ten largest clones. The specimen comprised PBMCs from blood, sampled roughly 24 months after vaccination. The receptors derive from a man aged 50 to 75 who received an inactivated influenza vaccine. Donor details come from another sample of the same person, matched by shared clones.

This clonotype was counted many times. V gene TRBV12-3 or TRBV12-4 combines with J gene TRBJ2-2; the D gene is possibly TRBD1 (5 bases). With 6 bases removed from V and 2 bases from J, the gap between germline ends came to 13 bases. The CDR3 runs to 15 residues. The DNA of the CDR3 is TGTGCCAGCAGACAAACAGGATTCAACACCGGGGAGCTGTTTTTT. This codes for CASRQTGFNTGELFF.

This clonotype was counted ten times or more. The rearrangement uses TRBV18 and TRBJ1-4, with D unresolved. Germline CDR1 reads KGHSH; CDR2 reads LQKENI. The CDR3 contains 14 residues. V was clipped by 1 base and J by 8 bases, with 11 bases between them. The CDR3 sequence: CASSPQGLGEKLFF. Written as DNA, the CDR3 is TGTGCCAGCTCACCACAGGGATTAGGCGAAAAACTGTTTTTT.